The 9 T cell receptor beta chains reported below all come from one sample, sequenced in a study of blood T cells in healthy people across ages. A J-beta primer mix and a sample-barcoded 5' primer were used in a second PCR of about 7 to 12 cycles. Each CDR3 protein is one row after TCRdb ran MiXCR on the 5' RACE reads. The sample consists of 1.5 million to 2 million distinct CDR3 sequences, under 30% of them appearing once. The sample comprised blood. All receptors derive from a woman in her 30s in good health.

V gene TRBV4-1 combines with J gene TRBJ1-2; D is undetermined. CDR1 MGHRA and CDR2 YSYEKL come from the germline V gene. Trimming took off 1 base at V and 3 bases at J, with 15 bases between the two ends. The CDR3 contains 16 residues. CDR3 loop: CASSQGSPRSHYGYTF. The CDR3 DNA follows: TGCGCCAGCAGCCAAGGGTCTCCACGGAGTCACTATGGCTACACCTTC.

This clonotype appeared a few times. This rearrangement joins TRBV7-2 to TRBJ1-2; possibly TRBD1 for D (5 bases). This CDR3 is 19 amino acids long. Germline V CDR1 and CDR2: SGHTA, FQGNSA. V lost 0 bases to trimming and J lost 0 bases, with 20 bases between them. In nucleotides, the CDR3 is TGTGCCAGCAGCTTAGCGTCGATGGGACTTTTCAAAGCTAACTATGGCTACACCTTC. Protein: CASSLASMGLFKANYGYTF.

This clonotype was counted at least ten times. V and J are TRBV29-1 and TRBJ2-7; the match to TRBD1 covers 7 bases. CDR3 size: 13 residues. Germline trimming cut 4 bases from V and 3 bases from J; bases unmatched to any gene: 6. Germline loops: CDR1 SQVTM, CDR2 ANQGSEA. The CDR3 region is CSVAPGGSYEQYF. CDR3 sequence (DNA): TGCAGCGTTGCCCCAGGGGGTAGCTACGAGCAGTACTTC.

The gene calls are TRBV27 and TRBJ1-1; D perhaps matches TRBD1 (6 bases). V gave up 7 bases and J gave up 11 bases, with 26 bases separating them. The CDR3 is made up of 15 amino acids. Germline CDR1 is MNHEY and CDR2 is SMNVEV (reference sequence). The CDR3 DNA follows: TGTGCCAGCAAGGCCCAGGGCGGACAGAGGAGGCTGGCTTTCTTT. Its protein product is CASKAQGGQRRLAFF.

This rearrangement joins TRBV7-2 to TRBJ1-2, with D possibly being TRBD1 (6 bases). Trimming left V 1 base short and J 5 bases short, with 14 bases between. CDR1 SGHTA and CDR2 FQGNSA come from the germline V gene. The CDR3 consists of 15 residues. CDR3 loop: CASSLELGARYGYTF. CDR3 DNA sequence: TGTGCCAGCAGCTTAGAGCTGGGGGCAAGGTATGGCTACACCTTC.

This clonotype has more than one count but fewer than ten. The chain uses TRBV27 and TRBJ1-1; possibly TRBD1 for D (6 bases). Trimming stripped 3 bases from V and 1 base from J, with 9 bases between. The CDR3 extends over 14 amino acids. Germline CDR1 is MNHEY and CDR2 is SMNVEV (reference sequence). CDR3 loop: CASSFGGWNTEAFF. The CDR3 bases are TGTGCCAGCAGTTTCGGGGGCTGGAACACTGAAGCTTTCTTT.

This clonotype was counted only a few times. The chain employs TRBV7-9 and TRBJ2-6; D may be TRBD1 (6 bases). Trimming removed 11 bases at V and 0 bases at J, with 23 bases between. The germline CDR1 and CDR2 sequences are SEHNR and FQNEAQ (reference sequence). The CDR3 runs 18 residues. In DNA form, the CDR3 reads TGTGCCGGCAACCTCCGGGACACACGATTCTCTGGGGCCAACGTCCTGACTTTC. This translates into CAGNLRDTRFSGANVLTF.

Of note for this clonotype: One junction end disagrees with the germline gene, perhaps due to a read error. This chain connects TRBV7-9 to TRBJ2-7; 13 bases are shared with TRBD2. TRBJ2-5 explains the end of the DNA better; the J call may be wrong. Germline V lookup: CDR1 SEHNR, CDR2 FQNEAQ (reference sequence). The CDR3 extends over 15 amino acids. The CDR3, as DNA: TGTGCCGGCAGCTACGGACTAGCGGGAGTAGAGACCCAGTACTTC. Translating gives CAGSYGLAGVETQYF.

This clonotype occurred a few times. The V call is TRBV15, the J call TRBJ1-6; D uncertain. Germline V gene sequence: CDR1 LNHNV, CDR2 YYDKDF (reference sequence). V was cut by 0 bases and J by 13 bases, with 13 bases left in between. This CDR3 is 14 amino acids long. CDR3 DNA sequence: TGTGCCACCAGCAGAGATATAACCGGAGATCCCCTCCACTTT. Translated: CATSRDITGDPLHF.